A single sample is the source of the 32 T cell receptor beta chains below, sequenced in a study of Graves' ophthalmopathy and Graves' hyperthyroidism. RNA served as the template for amplifying TCR beta CDR3 regions. An opening RT-PCR round employed HTBI primers and preceded a second-round multiplex PCR. TCRdb itself ran the multiplex PCR reads through MiXCR, one entry per CDR3 protein. The top ten clones hold 44% of a sample with about 740,000 distinct CDR3 sequences, roughly two fifths of them seen once. Sequences were obtained from peripheral blood. The source of these receptors is an adult man with Graves' ophthalmopathy.

In regard to this clonotype: One junction end disagrees with the germline gene, perhaps due to a read error. The chain is built from TRBV24-1 and TRBJ2-3; no definite D call. The CDR3 has 12 amino acids. CDR1 and CDR2 from the germline V gene are KGHDR and SFDVKD. The CDR3 here is CASSEEVDTQYF. The CDR3 DNA is TGTGCCAGCAGTGAAGAGGTGGATACGCAGTATTTT.

This clonotype was seen a handful of times. The chain recombines TRBV12-3 or TRBV12-4 with TRBJ2-2; D unresolved. This CDR3 region has 12 residues. Trimming removed 3 bases at V and 8 bases at J, with 7 bases between. Here the CDR3 reads CASSFSGGELFF. CDR3 bases: TGTGCCAGCAGTTTTTCTGGTGGGGAGCTGTTTTTT.

The CDR3 sequence: CSAPTNGNTEAFF. The CDR3 bases are TGCAGTGCTCCTACGAACGGGAACACTGAAGCTTTCTTT. The chain has TRBV20-1 and TRBJ1-1; no definite D call. Germline V gene lookup returns CDR1 DFQATT and CDR2 SNEGSKA (reference sequence). The CDR3 consists of 13 residues. Between the trimmed V and J ends, which lost 5 bases and 1 base, there was a span of 11 bases.

Concerning this clonotype itself: The conserved final phenylalanine or tryptophan is absent from the CDR3, which likely points to a read error. No DNA is shown, since the ends of the CDR3 on it are uncertain; the CDR3 is the one TCRdb lists. This rearrangement joins TRBV20-1 to TRBJ2-5. The CDR3 is 8 amino acids long, termini counted. Germline CDR1 DFQATT, CDR2 SNEGSKA (reference sequence). The CDR3 is CSARTQNT.

This clonotype was detected a few times. The chain has TRBV7-9 and TRBJ2-7; TRBD1 matches 12 bases. V gave up 6 bases and J gave up 6 bases; unmatched junction bases: 6. The CDR3 has 14 residues. Germline values: CDR1 SEHNR, CDR2 FQNEAQ (reference sequence). CDR3 sequence (DNA): TGTGCCAGCAGACCGAGGGACAGGGGGCCCGAGCAGTACTTC. It encodes CASRPRDRGPEQYF.

As concerns this clonotype: Since no conserved phenylalanine or tryptophan closes the CDR3, a read error is the likely cause. The DNA is omitted, as the CDR3 cannot be located on it reliably, and the CDR3 follows TCRdb's listing. The chain employs TRBV10-3 and TRBJ1-3. The germline gives CDR1 ENHRY, CDR2 SYGVKD. Ends included, the CDR3 has 9 residues. CDR3 amino acids: CAIKVIGAT.

The chain uses TRBV29-1 and TRBJ1-1; TRBD1 aligns across 9 bases. V lost 3 bases and J lost 3; bases outside the gene matches: 5. Germline lookup yields CDR1 SQVTM and CDR2 ANQGSEA. The CDR3 sequence is 14 residues long. The CDR3 DNA follows: TGCAGCGTTGATCCGGGACAGGGCGACACTGAAGCTTTCTTT. Its protein product is CSVDPGQGDTEAFF.

This clonotype was recorded at least ten times. The J gene is TRBJ2-7, the V gene TRBV2; perhaps TRBD1 as D (6 bases). CDR1 is SNHLY, CDR2 FYNNEI, per germline. This CDR3 is built from 17 residues. The V end was cut by 0 bases, the J end by 3 bases, with 18 bases between. The CDR3 loop reads CASSEAALTGPNYEQYF. DNA for the CDR3: TGTGCCAGCAGTGAAGCGGCATTGACAGGTCCCAACTACGAGCAGTACTTC.

In regard to this clonotype: A much larger clone lies one base from this, so it may be a read error. The chain is built from TRBV2 and TRBJ2-5, with 10 bases identical to TRBD1. This CDR3 has 16 amino acids. Germline V gives CDR1 SNHLY, CDR2 FYNNEI. The ends lost 3 bases at V and 5 bases at J; junction bases unmatched: 9. The CDR3 protein is CASSEMRQGALETQYF. The CDR3 DNA is TGTGCCAGCAGTGAGATGAGACAGGGGGCTTTGGAGACCCAGTACTTC.

Worth noting for this clonotype: A much larger clone is a single base away; this may be a read error. The V and J genes are TRBV11-1 and TRBJ2-2; D is possibly TRBD2 (5 bases). The germline gives CDR1 SGHAT, CDR2 FQDESV (reference sequence). This CDR3 spans 13 amino acids. Here the CDR3 reads CASSVAGYGKLFF. The CDR3 DNA is TGTGCCAGCAGCGTAGCAGGCTACGGGAAGCTGTTTTTT.

The chain uses TRBV12-3 or TRBV12-4 and TRBJ2-6; D not certain. CDR3 size: 15 residues. V was cut by 7 bases and J by 0 bases, with 10 bases left in between. The CDR3 is CASKFSGSGANVLTF. As DNA, the CDR3 is TGTGCCAGCAAATTTTCTGGCTCTGGGGCCAACGTCCTGACTTTC.

On this clonotype itself: A junction end diverges from the germline sequence, so it may reflect a read error. The rearrangement joins TRBV2 to TRBJ1-1; D call uncertain. The CDR3 consists of 12 residues. Germline V gene lookup returns CDR1 SNHLY and CDR2 FYNNEI. CDR3 sequence reads: CASSLGNTGAFF. In nucleotides, the CDR3 is TGTGCCAGCAGTCTCGGGAACACTGGAGCTTTCTTT. Supplemented by reference TRBV2 and TRBJ1-1, the full variable domain reads EPEVTQTPSHQVTQMGQEVILRCVPISNHLYFYWYRQILGQKVEFLVSFYNNEISEKSEIFDDQFSVERPDGSNFTLKIRSTKLEDSAMYFCASSLGNTGAFFGQGTRLTVV.

The chain recombines TRBV25-1 with TRBJ2-7; D may be TRBD2 (6 bases). The V end was cut by 5 bases, the J end by 2 bases, with 10 bases between. Looked up from germline, CDR1 is MGHDK and CDR2 is SYGVNS. The CDR3 loop spans 13 amino acids. CDR3 region: CASSISGAYEQYF. CDR3 DNA: TGTGCCAGCAGTATCTCGGGGGCCTACGAGCAGTACTTC.

About this clonotype: The junction does not match germline at one end; this may be a read error. The chain has TRBV10-3 and TRBJ2-6; a weak D match, TRBD1 (6 bases). The CDR3 covers 13 residues. The germline CDR1 and CDR2 sequences are ENHRY and SYGVKD. CDR3 region: CAIKGDMAYVLTF. DNA of the CDR3: TGTGCCATCAAAGGGGACATGGCCTACGTCCTGACTTTC.

This clonotype was observed a few times. This chain links TRBV24-1 with TRBJ2-3; the D is unclear. Trimming took off 6 bases at V and 4 bases at J, with 19 bases between the two ends. Germline CDR1 is KGHDR and CDR2 is SFDVKD. There are 16 residues in the CDR3. The DNA for the CDR3 is TGTGCCACCAGTCCAGAAGGTGGGGATGAGGCAGATACGCAGTATTTT. It translates to CATSPEGGDEADTQYF.

This clonotype occurred a few times. The chain links TRBV20-1 to TRBJ1-1; 7 bases are a match to TRBD1. Trimming at V came to 5 bases and at J to 5 bases, leaving 8 bases not matched to a gene. This CDR3 spans 13 amino acids. Germline V gene data show CDR1 as DFQATT and CDR2 as SNEGSKA (reference sequence). The CDR3, as DNA: TGCAGTGCTGTGCAGGGGGTTCGAACTGAAGCTTTCTTT. Encoded protein: CSAVQGVRTEAFF.

This clonotype was seen a few times. The chain links TRBV4-1 to TRBJ1-1; D gene uncertain. V shed 1 base and J shed 0 bases, with 9 bases lying between them. Germline CDR1 and CDR2: MGHRA and YSYEKL. The CDR3 has 15 amino acids. CDR3: CASSQVGRLNTEAFF. CDR3 sequence (DNA): TGCGCCAGCAGCCAAGTCGGCAGGCTGAACACTGAAGCTTTCTTT.

This clonotype was observed once. Being one base from a much bigger clone, this may be a read error. The CDR3: CSVEGAEAFF. CDR3 bases: TGCAGCGTTGAAGGGGCTGAAGCTTTCTTT. The J gene is TRBJ1-1, the V gene TRBV29-1; D is uncertain. The CDR3 consists of 10 residues. V lost 1 base, J lost 6 bases, and 3 bases lay in between. Germline V gene sequence: CDR1 SQVTM, CDR2 ANQGSEA. The whole variable domain, remainder taken from reference TRBV29-1 and TRBJ1-1, is SAVISQKPSRDICQRGTSLTIQCQVDSQVTMMFWYRQQPGQSLTLIATANQGSEATYESGFVIDKFPISRPNLTFSTLTVSNMSPEDSSIYLCSVEGAEAFFGQGTRLTVV.

This clonotype was observed at least ten times. In DNA form, the CDR3 reads TGTGCCAGCATGGGGTTCCACGAGCAGTACTTC. This gives the protein CASMGFHEQYF. This sequence joins TRBV2 and TRBJ2-7; no clear D gene. CDR1 and CDR2 from the germline V gene are SNHLY and FYNNEI. Trimming took off 7 bases at V and 5 bases at J, with 9 bases between the two ends. This CDR3 has 11 residues. Full variable domain (rest looked up from reference TRBV2 and TRBJ2-7): EPEVTQTPSHQVTQMGQEVILRCVPISNHLYFYWYRQILGQKVEFLVSFYNNEISEKSEIFDDQFSVERPDGSNFTLKIRSTKLEDSAMYFCASMGFHEQYFGPGTRLTVT.

The CDR3 coding sequence is TGCGCCAGCAAAGTTACCCTAAACGCGAACACCGGGGAGCTGTTTTTT. This gives the protein CASKVTLNANTGELFF. V usage is TRBV4-3 and J usage is TRBJ2-2; D gene unclear. Trimming took 7 bases from V and 0 from J, leaving 15 bases between them. The CDR3 has 16 residues. CDR1 LGHNA and CDR2 YSLEER come from the germline V gene.

V and J are TRBV19 and TRBJ1-5; possible D gene TRBD1, 6 bases. This CDR3 has 15 residues. Germline CDR1 and CDR2: LNHDA and SQIVND (reference sequence). Between the trimmed V and J ends, which lost 6 bases and 1 base, there was a span of 13 bases. CDR3 amino acids: CASRKGGGSNQPQHF. CDR3 nucleotides: TGTGCCAGTAGAAAAGGGGGGGGGAGCAATCAGCCCCAGCATTTT. The entire variable domain, with the rest obtained from reference TRBV19 and TRBJ1-5, is as follows: DGGITQSPKYLFRKEGQNVTLSCEQNLNHDAMYWYRQDPGQGLRLIYYSQIVNDFQKGDIAEGYSVSREKKESFPLTVTSAQKNPTAFYLCASRKGGGSNQPQHFGDGTRLSIL.

The chain couples TRBV10-3 to TRBJ1-2; 8 bases are shared with TRBD1. The CDR3 covers 14 residues. Per the germline V gene, CDR1 is ENHRY and CDR2 is SYGVKD. With 5 bases clipped from V and 4 bases from J, the junction kept 6 bases outside the gene matches. The CDR3 protein is CAISPTGGAYGYTF. DNA of the CDR3: TGTGCCATCAGTCCAACAGGGGGTGCCTATGGCTACACCTTC.

In this sample, this clonotype turned up many times. The J gene is TRBJ2-5, the V gene TRBV6-6, with 11 nucleotides matching TRBD1. This CDR3 is built from 15 residues. Germline trimming cut 5 bases from V and 5 bases from J; bases unmatched to any gene: 7. CDR1 and CDR2 from the germline V gene are MNHNY and SVGAGI (reference sequence). The DNA for the CDR3 is TGTGCCAGCAGTCCACGGACAGGGGGCACGGAGACCCAGTACTTC. Amino acid sequence: CASSPRTGGTETQYF.

For this clonotype: An end of the junction differs from the germline gene, which may be a read error. This chain uses TRBV7-9 with TRBJ1-1; D is undetermined. Germline CDR1 is SEHNR and CDR2 is FQNEAQ (reference sequence). CDR3 size: 13 residues. The CDR3 here is CASSFSGNTEALF. The CDR3 DNA reads as TGTGCCAGCAGCTTCTCGGGCAACACTGAAGCTCTCTTT.

The rearrangement links TRBV29-1 to TRBJ2-7, with D unresolved. The V gene lost 6 bases and the J gene lost 4 bases, with 13 bases spanning the gap. CDR3 length: 12 residues. Germline V gives CDR1 SQVTM, CDR2 ANQGSEA. This chain's CDR3 is CSVSKNKYEQYF. For the CDR3, the DNA is TGCAGCGTCTCTAAGAACAAGTACGAGCAGTACTTC.

This chain connects TRBV29-1 to TRBJ2-5; 9 bases align to TRBD2. The CDR3 is 12 residues long. Per germline, CDR1 SQVTM and CDR2 ANQGSEA. V shed 4 bases, J shed 7 bases, and the junction held 4 bases outside the gene matches. The CDR3 nucleotides read TGCAGCGTTGGACCGACTAGCGGGACCCAGTACTTC. Translation gives CSVGPTSGTQYF. Full variable domain (outside the CDR3, taken from reference TRBV29-1 and TRBJ2-5): SAVISQKPSRDICQRGTSLTIQCQVDSQVTMMFWYRQQPGQSLTLIATANQGSEATYESGFVIDKFPISRPNLTFSTLTVSNMSPEDSSIYLCSVGPTSGTQYFGPGTRLLVL.

This clonotype was found many times. The chain joins TRBV7-8 to TRBJ1-2; D is perhaps TRBD1 (5 bases). The CDR3 extends over 13 amino acids. Germline-derived CDR1 and CDR2 are SGHVS and FQNEAQ. The V and J ends lost 0 bases and 5 bases respectively, with 7 bases between them. The CDR3 DNA follows: TGTGCCAGCAGCTTAGCAGGGGTGTATGGCTACACCTTC. As protein: CASSLAGVYGYTF.

The chain is built from TRBV2 and TRBJ1-2; no reliable D call. Between the trimmed V and J ends, which lost 5 bases and 8 bases, there was a span of 18 bases. Germline lookup yields CDR1 SNHLY and CDR2 FYNNEI. The length of the CDR3 is 14 residues. CDR3 protein: CASSYSSRNGGYTF. The CDR3 bases are TGTGCCAGCAGTTACTCGAGTAGGAACGGGGGCTACACCTTC.

This chain joins TRBV5-4 and TRBJ1-1; D is undetermined. This CDR3 is 12 amino acids long. V shed 1 base and J shed 6 bases, with 7 bases lying between them. Germline V gene lookup returns CDR1 SGHNT and CDR2 YYREEE (reference sequence). The CDR3 nucleotides read TGTGCCAGCAGCTTGAGAAACCCTGAAGCTTTCTTT. It encodes CASSLRNPEAFF.

This clonotype was observed many times. The chain couples TRBV20-1 to TRBJ1-6; TRBD1 might be the D (5 bases). V lost 4 bases, J lost 10 bases, and 20 bases lay in between. Germline V gene sequence: CDR1 DFQATT, CDR2 SNEGSKA (reference sequence). The CDR3 spans 15 residues. The CDR3 coding sequence is TGCAGTGCTACGGAAGCGCAGGGCGTCATGTCACCCCTCCACTTT. As protein: CSATEAQGVMSPLHF.

This clonotype occurred many times. The chain couples TRBV7-9 to TRBJ1-5; no definite D call. Germline loops: CDR1 SEHNR, CDR2 FQNEAQ (reference sequence). The CDR3 totals 13 residues. Trimming shortened V by 5 bases and J by 2 bases, and 7 bases separated the two germline ends. DNA of the CDR3: TGTGCCAGCAGCCGTTATGGCAATCAGCCCCAGCATTTT. It is translated as CASSRYGNQPQHF. The complete variable domain, with remaining parts taken from reference TRBV7-9 and TRBJ1-5, reads DTGVSQNPRHKITKRGQNVTFRCDPISEHNRLYWYRQTLGQGPEFLTYFQNEAQLEKSRLLSDRFSAERPKGSFSTLEIQRTEQGDSAMYLCASSRYGNQPQHFGDGTRLSIL.

The sample holds many counts of this clonotype. The chain has TRBV24-1 and TRBJ1-3, with a tentative D call TRBD1 (6 bases). The CDR3 totals 15 residues. Per germline, CDR1 KGHDR and CDR2 SFDVKD. V was cut by 4 bases and J by 4 bases, with 13 bases left in between. DNA of the CDR3: TGTGCCACCAGTGACGGTACAGGGATCGGAAACACCATATATTTT. Its protein product is CATSDGTGIGNTIYF.